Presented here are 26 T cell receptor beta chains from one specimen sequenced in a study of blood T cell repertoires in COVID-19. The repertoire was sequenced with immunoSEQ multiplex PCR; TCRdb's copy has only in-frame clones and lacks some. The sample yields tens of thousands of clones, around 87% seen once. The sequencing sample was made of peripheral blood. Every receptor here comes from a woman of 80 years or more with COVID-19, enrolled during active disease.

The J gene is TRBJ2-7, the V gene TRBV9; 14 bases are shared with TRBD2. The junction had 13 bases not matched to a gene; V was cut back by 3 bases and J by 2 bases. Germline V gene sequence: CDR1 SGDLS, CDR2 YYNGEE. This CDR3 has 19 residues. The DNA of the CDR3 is TGTGCCAGCAGCGGGACTAGCGGGAGGACGATATTACTGCCCTACGAGCAGTACTTC. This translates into CASSGTSGRTILLPYEQYF.

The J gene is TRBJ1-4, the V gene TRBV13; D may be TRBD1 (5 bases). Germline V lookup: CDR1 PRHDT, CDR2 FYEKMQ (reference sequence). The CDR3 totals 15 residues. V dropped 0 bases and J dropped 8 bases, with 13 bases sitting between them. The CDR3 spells CASSLGRGAGEKLFF. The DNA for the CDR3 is TGTGCCAGCAGCTTAGGAAGGGGCGCCGGGGAAAAACTGTTTTTT.

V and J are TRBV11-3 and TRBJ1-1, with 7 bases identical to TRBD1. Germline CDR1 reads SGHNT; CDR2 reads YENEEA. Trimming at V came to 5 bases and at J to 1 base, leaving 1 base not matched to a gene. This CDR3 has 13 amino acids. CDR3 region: CASSRGRNTEAFF. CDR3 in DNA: TGTGCCAGCAGCAGGGGGCGGAACACTGAAGCTTTCTTT.

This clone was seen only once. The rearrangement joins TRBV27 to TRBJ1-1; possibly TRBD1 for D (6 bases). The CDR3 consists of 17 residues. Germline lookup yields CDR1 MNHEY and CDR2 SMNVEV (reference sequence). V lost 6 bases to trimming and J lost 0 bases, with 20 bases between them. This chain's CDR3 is CASSRETTGYMNTEAFF. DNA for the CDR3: TGTGCCAGCAGCCGAGAGACAACAGGGTACATGAACACTGAAGCTTTCTTT.

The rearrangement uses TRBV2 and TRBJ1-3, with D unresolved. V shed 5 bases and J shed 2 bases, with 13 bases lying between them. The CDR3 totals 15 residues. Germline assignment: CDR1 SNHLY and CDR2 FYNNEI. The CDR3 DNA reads TGTGCCAGCAGTCTCAGGCAGAATCCTGGAAACACCATATATTTT. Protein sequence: CASSLRQNPGNTIYF.

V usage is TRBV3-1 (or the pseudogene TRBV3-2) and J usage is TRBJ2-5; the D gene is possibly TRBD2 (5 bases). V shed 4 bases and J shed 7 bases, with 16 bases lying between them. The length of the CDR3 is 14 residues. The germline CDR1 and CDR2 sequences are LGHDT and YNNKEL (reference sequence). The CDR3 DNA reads TGTGCCAGCAGCCCCCCGGGGATCCGGGGGACCCAGTACTTC. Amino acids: CASSPPGIRGTQYF.

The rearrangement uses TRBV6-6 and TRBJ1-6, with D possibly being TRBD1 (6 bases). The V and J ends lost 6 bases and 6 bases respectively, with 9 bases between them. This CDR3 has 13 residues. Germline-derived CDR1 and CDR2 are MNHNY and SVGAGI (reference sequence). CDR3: CASRGGANSPLHF. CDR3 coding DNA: TGTGCCAGCAGGGGGGGGGCTAATTCACCCCTCCACTTT.

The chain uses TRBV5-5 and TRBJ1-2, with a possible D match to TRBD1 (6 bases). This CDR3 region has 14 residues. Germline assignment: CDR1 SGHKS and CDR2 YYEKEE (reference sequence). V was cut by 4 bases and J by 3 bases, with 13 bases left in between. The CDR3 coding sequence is TGTGCCAGCAGCCCCTTGGACAGCTACTATGGCTACACCTTC. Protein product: CASSPLDSYYGYTF.

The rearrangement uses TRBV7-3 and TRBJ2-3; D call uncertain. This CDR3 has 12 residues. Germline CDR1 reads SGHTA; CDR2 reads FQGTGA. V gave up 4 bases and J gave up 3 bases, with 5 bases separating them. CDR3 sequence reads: CASSSSTDTQYF. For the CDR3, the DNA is TGTGCCAGCAGCTCTTCTACAGATACGCAGTATTTT.

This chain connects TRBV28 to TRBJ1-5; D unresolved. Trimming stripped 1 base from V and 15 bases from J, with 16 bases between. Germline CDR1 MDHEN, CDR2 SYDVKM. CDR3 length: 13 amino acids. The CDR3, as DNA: TGTGCCAGCAGTTTATCTCTGGCCGAAAAACGGCATTTT. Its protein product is CASSLSLAEKRHF.

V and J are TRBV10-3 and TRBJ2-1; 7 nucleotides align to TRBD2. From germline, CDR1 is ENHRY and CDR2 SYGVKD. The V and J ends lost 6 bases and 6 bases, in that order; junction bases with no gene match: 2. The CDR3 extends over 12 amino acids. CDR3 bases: TGTGCCATCAGCCCGGGGGGCAATGAGCAGTTCTTC. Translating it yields CAISPGGNEQFF.

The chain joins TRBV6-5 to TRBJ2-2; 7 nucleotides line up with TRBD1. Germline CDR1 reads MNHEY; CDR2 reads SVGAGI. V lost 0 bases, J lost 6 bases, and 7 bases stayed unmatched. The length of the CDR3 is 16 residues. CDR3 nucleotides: TGTGCCAGCAGTTACTCAATGACAGGGTGGGCCGGGGAGCTGTTTTTT. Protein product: CASSYSMTGWAGELFF.

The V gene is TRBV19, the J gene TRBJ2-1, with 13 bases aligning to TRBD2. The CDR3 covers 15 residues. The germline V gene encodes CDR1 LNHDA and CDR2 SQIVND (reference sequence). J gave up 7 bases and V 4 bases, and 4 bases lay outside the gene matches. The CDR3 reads CASSTTGLAGNEQFF. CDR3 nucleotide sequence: TGTGCCAGTAGTACCACGGGACTAGCGGGGAATGAGCAGTTCTTC.

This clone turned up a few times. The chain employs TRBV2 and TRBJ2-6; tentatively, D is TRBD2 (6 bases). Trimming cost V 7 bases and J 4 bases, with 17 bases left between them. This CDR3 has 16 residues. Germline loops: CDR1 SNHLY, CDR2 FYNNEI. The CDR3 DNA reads TGTGCCAGCACCTGGGATGGGAGGTCGGGGGCCAACGTCCTGACTTTC. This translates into CASTWDGRSGANVLTF.

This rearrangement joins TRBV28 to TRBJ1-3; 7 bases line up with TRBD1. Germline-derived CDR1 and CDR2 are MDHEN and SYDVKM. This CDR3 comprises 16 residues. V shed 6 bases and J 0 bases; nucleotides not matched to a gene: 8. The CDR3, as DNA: TGTGCCAGCAGGGTCGGAGGGGGCAGCTCTGGAAACACCATATATTTT. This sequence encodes CASRVGGGSSGNTIYF. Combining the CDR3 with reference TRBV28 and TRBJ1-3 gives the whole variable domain DVKVTQSSRYLVKRTGEKVFLECVQDMDHENMFWYRQDPGLGLRLIYFSYDVKMKEKGDIPEGYSVSREKKERFSLILESASTNQTSMYLCASRVGGGSSGNTIYFGEGSWLTVV.

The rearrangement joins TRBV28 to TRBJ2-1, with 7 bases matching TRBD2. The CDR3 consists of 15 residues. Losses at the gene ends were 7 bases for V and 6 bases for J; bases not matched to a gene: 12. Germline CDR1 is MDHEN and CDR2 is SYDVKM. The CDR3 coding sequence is TGTGCCAGCACCACCCTCGGGGAGGGCCTCAATGAGCAGTTCTTC. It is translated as CASTTLGEGLNEQFF.

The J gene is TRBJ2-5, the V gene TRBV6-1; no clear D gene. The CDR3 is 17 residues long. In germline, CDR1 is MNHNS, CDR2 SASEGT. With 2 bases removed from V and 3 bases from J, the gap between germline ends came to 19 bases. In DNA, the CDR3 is TGTGCCAGCAGTGAAAAAAGGCAGGTTCTGTTCGAAGAGACCCAGTACTTC. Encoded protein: CASSEKRQVLFEETQYF.

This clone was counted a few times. CDR3 bases: TGTGCCAGTAGTGGGCGAGGGCTCCGGGGCAATCAGCCCCAGCATTTT. Translation: CASSGRGLRGNQPQHF. The rearrangement joins TRBV19 to TRBJ1-5; D not resolved. The germline gives CDR1 LNHDA, CDR2 SQIVND (reference sequence). The V gene lost 5 bases and the J gene lost 2 bases, with 16 bases spanning the gap. CDR3 length: 16 amino acids.

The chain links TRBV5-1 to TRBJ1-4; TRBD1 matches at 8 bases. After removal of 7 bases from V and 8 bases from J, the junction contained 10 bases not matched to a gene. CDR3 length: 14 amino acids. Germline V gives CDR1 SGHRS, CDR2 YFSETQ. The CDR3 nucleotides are TGCGCCAGCCGTATAACAGGGGGTGCCGAAAAACTGTTTTTT. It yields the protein CASRITGGAEKLFF.

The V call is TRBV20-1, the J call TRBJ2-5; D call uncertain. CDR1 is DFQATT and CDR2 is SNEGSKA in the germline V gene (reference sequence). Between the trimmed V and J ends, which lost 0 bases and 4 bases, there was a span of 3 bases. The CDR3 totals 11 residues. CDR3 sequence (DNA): TGCAGTGCTAGAGATCGAGAGACCCAGTACTTC. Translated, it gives CSARDRETQYF.

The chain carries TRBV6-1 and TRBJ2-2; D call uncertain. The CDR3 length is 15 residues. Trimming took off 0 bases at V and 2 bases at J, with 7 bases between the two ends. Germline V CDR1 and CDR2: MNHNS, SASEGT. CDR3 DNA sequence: TGTGCCAGCAGTGAAGCGGGCAGCAACACCGGGGAGCTGTTTTTT. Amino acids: CASSEAGSNTGELFF.

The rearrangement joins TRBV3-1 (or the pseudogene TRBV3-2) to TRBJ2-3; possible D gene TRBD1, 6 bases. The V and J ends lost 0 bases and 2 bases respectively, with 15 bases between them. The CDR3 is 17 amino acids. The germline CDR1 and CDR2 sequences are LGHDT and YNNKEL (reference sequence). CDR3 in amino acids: CASSQEGPRTATDTQYF. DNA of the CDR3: TGTGCCAGCAGCCAAGAAGGTCCGAGGACAGCCACAGATACGCAGTATTTT.

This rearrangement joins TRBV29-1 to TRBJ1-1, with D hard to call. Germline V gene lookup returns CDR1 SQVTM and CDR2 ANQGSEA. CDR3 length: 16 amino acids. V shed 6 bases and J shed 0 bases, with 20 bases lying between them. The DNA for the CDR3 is TGCAGCGTCCAAGGGCGGGGAAGTGAAATGAACACTGAAGCTTTCTTT. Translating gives CSVQGRGSEMNTEAFF.

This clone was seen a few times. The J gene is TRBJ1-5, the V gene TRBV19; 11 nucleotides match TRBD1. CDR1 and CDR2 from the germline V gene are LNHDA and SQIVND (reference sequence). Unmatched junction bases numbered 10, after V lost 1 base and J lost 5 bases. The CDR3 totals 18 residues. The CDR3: CASSIGRRTGGSDQPQHF. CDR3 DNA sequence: TGTGCCAGTAGTATAGGGCGCCGGACAGGGGGCTCGGATCAGCCCCAGCATTTT.

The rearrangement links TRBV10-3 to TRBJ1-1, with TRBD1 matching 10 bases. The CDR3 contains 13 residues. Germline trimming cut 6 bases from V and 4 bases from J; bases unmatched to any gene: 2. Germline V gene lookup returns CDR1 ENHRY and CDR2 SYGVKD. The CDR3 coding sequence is TGTGCCATCAGCAGGACAGGGGGCACTGAAGCTTTCTTT. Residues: CAISRTGGTEAFF.

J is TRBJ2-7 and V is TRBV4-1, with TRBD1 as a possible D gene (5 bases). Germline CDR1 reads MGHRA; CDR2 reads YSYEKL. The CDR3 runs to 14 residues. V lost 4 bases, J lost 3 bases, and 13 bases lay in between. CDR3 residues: CASSPTAPGYEQYF. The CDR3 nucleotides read TGCGCCAGCAGCCCGACAGCCCCAGGCTACGAGCAGTACTTC.